Only a few counts were recorded for the clone carrying this T cell receptor beta chain. Its antigen remains unidentified. The data belong to a study of T-cell memory formation after mild COVID-19. Each CDR3 protein gets one entry after TCRdb re-called the 5' RACE reads with MiXCR. The table shows fewer than 300,000 distinct CDR3 sequences, with roughly 18% occurring only once. Study-wide results and limits: The appearance of some responding clones in pre-infection memory suggested that cross-reactive memory joined. Contracting clones from day 15 to 85 showed balanced CD4/CD8; later expanders favored CD4+.

The germline V gene has CDR1 MNHEY and CDR2 SMNVEV (reference sequence). Trimming left V 6 bases short and J 5 bases short, with 11 bases between. The CDR3 consists of 13 residues. The clonotype was recovered from a young man who had mild COVID-19 (a few samples of this study predate the infection). Cell type and time point are not known. The sample taken for sequencing was PBMCs or a T cell subset sorted from them (not recorded which). This chain joins TRBV27 and TRBJ1-5, with D uncertain. The CDR3 region is CASSSGPHQPQHF. The CDR3 DNA reads as TGTGCCAGCAGCTCCGGGCCCCATCAGCCCCAGCATTTT.